This T cell receptor beta chain derives from a study of blood T cell repertoires in COVID-19. Study background: COVID-19 samples, acute and convalescent, were from the United States, Italy and Spain.

TCRdb's copy holds only in-frame clones and misses some; the assay was immunoSEQ multiplex PCR. The sample has 300,000 to 450,000 clones; 80% to 90% are singletons. This CDR3 is 19 amino acids long. V gave up 7 bases and J gave up 1 base; unmatched junction bases: 14. Germline-derived CDR1 and CDR2 are SEHNR and FQNEAQ (reference sequence). Recruits, aged about 18 to 90 years, lived in 20 to 30 US areas. The sequenced sample consisted of PBMCs or T cells enriched from blood (not recorded which). This chain connects TRBV7-9 to TRBJ2-1; 12 bases agree with TRBD1. This TCR was sampled from a young man who had recovered from COVID-19. CDR3 residues: CASTPLPGQGAFSYNEQFF. The CDR3 nucleotides read TGTGCCAGCACCCCCTTACCGGGACAGGGGGCTTTTTCCTACAATGAGCAGTTCTTC.